This T cell receptor (beta chain) appears in the sequencing data of a study of CD8 T cells in Susac syndrome. Study-level points and caveats: It was acknowledged by the study that relatively few individuals were included in its TCR sequencing and HLA analysis.

Sequencing of TCR beta was performed on blood CD8+ T cells and on blood CD4+ T cells. The authors negatively isolated CD8+ and CD4+ T cells and FACS-enriched TEMRA cells. Deletions cut 0 bases from V and 6 bases from J, with 8 bases between. CDR1 and CDR2 from the germline V gene are LGHDT and YNNKEL (reference sequence). The CDR3 length is 14 residues. When the RNA was reverse transcribed, random hexamers were used with an input of about 0.5 to 1 ug. Multiplex immunoSEQ PCR targeted 54 Vbeta and 13 Jbeta TCR beta segments. Each CDR3 protein is one row after TCRdb ran MiXCR on the immunoSEQ multiplex PCR reads. The data contain approximately 190,000 distinct CDR3 sequences, over 90% of them seen just once; the ten biggest clones take up 0.093%. On this clonotype itself: What it binds is unknown.

The genes are TRBV3-1 and TRBJ2-2; D is uncertain. Sequencing was carried out using CD4+ T cells from PBMCs. This clonotype originated in a human donor with multiple sclerosis. The CDR3 sequence: CASSQDIIPGELFF. CDR3 DNA: TGTGCCAGCAGCCAAGATATAATTCCCGGGGAGCTGTTTTTT.